This TCR beta chain was retrieved from a study of T cell responses to AZD1222 COVID-19 vaccine. The CDR3 consists of 15 residues. Losses at the gene ends were 3 bases for V and 3 bases for J; bases not matched to a gene: 2. The V gene's germline CDR1 is LGHDT and CDR2 YNNKEL (reference sequence). Produced via immunoSEQ multiplex PCR; TCRdb's table is partial and in-frame only. The table has some 100,000 clones, about 94% seen once; the top ten hold less than 4%. Overall study findings and caveats: The CD4 TCRs associated with vaccination extended across spike and predominated at 160-218 and 743-854. Baseline testing showed seropositivity in only six or seven AZD1222 recipients. Vaccination with two AZD1222 doses was followed by a rise in Spike-specific TCR breadth and depth.

Of note for this clone: Antigen: not known.

This sequence originates from an adult who received the AZD1222 COVID-19 vaccine. The material was peripheral blood, obtained 28 days after the second AZD1222 dose. The chain carries TRBV3-1 (or the pseudogene TRBV3-2) and TRBJ2-7, with 13 bases lining up with TRBD2. The CDR3 DNA follows: TGTGCCAGCAGCCACGGGACTAGCGGGGACTACGAGCAGTACTTC. It is translated as CASSHGTSGDYEQYF.